These 20 T cell receptor beta chains share one sample of origin, sequenced in a study of control samples from healthy donors and cancer patients. Using immunoSEQ multiplex PCR, the repertoire was profiled, and TCRdb retains in-frame clones only, with some absent. Among around 93,000 clones listed, roughly 89% were seen once. The sequenced material came from blood. Receptors were obtained from a human donor in good health. The donor label of this sample is uncertain.

The V gene is TRBV7-2, the J gene TRBJ2-1; D possibly corresponds to TRBD1 (5 bases). The CDR3 length is 12 residues. V was clipped by 1 base and J by 10 bases, with 8 bases between them. Germline CDR1 SGHTA, CDR2 FQGNSA. The CDR3, as DNA: TGTGCCAGCAGCTTAGACAGGACAGAGCAGTTCTTC. This encodes CASSLDRTEQFF.

This chain joins TRBV5-6 and TRBJ2-7, with 7 bases lining up with TRBD2. The CDR3 contains 15 residues. V trimming: 1 base; J trimming: 2 bases; junction bases outside the gene matches: 6. From germline, CDR1 is SGHDT and CDR2 YYEEEE. CDR3 DNA: TGTGCCAGCAGCTTGTATGTCGCGGGAGCCTACGAGCAGTACTTC. Translation gives CASSLYVAGAYEQYF.

The rearrangement links TRBV6-5 to TRBJ1-4; possible D gene TRBD1, 5 bases. CDR1 and CDR2 from the germline V gene are MNHEY and SVGAGI. The V gene lost 6 bases and the J gene lost 6 bases, with 17 bases spanning the gap. The CDR3 runs to 15 residues. CDR3 sequence: CASSPRGASDEKLFF. Here the CDR3 DNA reads TGTGCCAGCAGCCCACGCGGGGCGTCTGATGAAAAACTGTTTTTT.

The chain has TRBV19 and TRBJ1-6; D might be TRBD1 (5 bases). CDR3 length: 15 residues. The germline gives CDR1 LNHDA, CDR2 SQIVND (reference sequence). Trimming cost V 4 bases and J 3 bases, with 10 bases left between them. The chain's CDR3 is CASSTLTGYNSPLHF. CDR3 nucleotides: TGTGCCAGTAGTACCCTCACAGGCTATAATTCACCCCTCCACTTT.

The J gene is TRBJ1-2, the V gene TRBV30, with a possible D match to TRBD1 (5 bases). Germline V CDR1 and CDR2: GTSNPN, SVGIG (reference sequence). V shed 5 bases and J shed 1 base, with 17 bases lying between them. CDR3 size: 15 residues. The CDR3 sequence is CAWRHPGGDNYGYTF. The CDR3 DNA sequence: TGTGCCTGGCGCCACCCGGGAGGGGATAACTATGGCTACACCTTC.

This chain connects TRBV5-1 to TRBJ2-1; tentatively, D is TRBD2 (6 bases). The CDR3 contains 15 residues. The V gene lost 3 bases and the J gene lost 7 bases, with 17 bases spanning the gap. Germline V gene data show CDR1 as SGHRS and CDR2 as YFSETQ. CDR3 DNA sequence: TGCGCCAGCAGCTCGTCCGGGAGTAGCATAAATGAGCAGTTCTTC. This encodes CASSSSGSSINEQFF.

This chain links TRBV19 with TRBJ1-6; 10 bases align to TRBD1. CDR3 length: 15 amino acids. V shed 10 bases, J shed 7 bases, and the junction held 10 bases outside the gene matches. CDR1 LNHDA and CDR2 SQIVND come from the germline V gene (reference sequence). The CDR3 loop reads CATKQDRGENSPLHF. For the CDR3, the DNA is TGTGCCACAAAGCAGGACAGGGGGGAAAATTCACCCCTCCACTTT.

This clone was counted a single time. This chain joins TRBV6-5 and TRBJ1-1, with 7 bases aligning to TRBD1. The CDR3 runs 13 residues. Germline V gene data show CDR1 as MNHEY and CDR2 as SVGAGI. V lost 7 bases to trimming and J lost 4 bases; unmatched junction nucleotides: 6. The chain's CDR3 is CASTQGGGTEAFF. Written as DNA, the CDR3 is TGTGCCAGCACCCAGGGGGGTGGCACTGAAGCTTTCTTT.

The J gene is TRBJ1-1, the V gene TRBV2; D unclear. The CDR3 is 15 residues long. V dropped 2 bases and J dropped 2 bases, with 12 bases sitting between them. CDR1 is SNHLY and CDR2 is FYNNEI in the germline V gene. Written as DNA, the CDR3 is TGTGCCAGCAGTGAAATAAGTGGACCTAACACTGAAGCTTTCTTT. This codes for CASSEISGPNTEAFF. Drawing the rest from reference TRBV2 and TRBJ1-1, the complete variable domain is EPEVTQTPSHQVTQMGQEVILRCVPISNHLYFYWYRQILGQKVEFLVSFYNNEISEKSEIFDDQFSVERPDGSNFTLKIRSTKLEDSAMYFCASSEISGPNTEAFFGQGTRLTVV.

This chain uses TRBV10-3 with TRBJ2-7; the match to TRBD1 covers 9 bases. CDR1 and CDR2 from the germline V gene are ENHRY and SYGVKD. V was clipped by 10 bases and J by 2 bases; unmatched bases: 9. The CDR3 extends over 14 amino acids. The CDR3 reads CATKTGGSPYEQYF. DNA for the CDR3: TGTGCCACAAAAACAGGGGGCTCCCCCTACGAGCAGTACTTC.

The J gene is TRBJ1-4, the V gene TRBV15; no clear D. The CDR3 length is 16 residues. Germline CDR1 is LNHNV and CDR2 is YYDKDF (reference sequence). V was shortened by 3 bases and J by 0 bases, with 11 bases between the two germline ends. CDR3 sequence: CATSRGLIATNEKLFF. The DNA of the CDR3 is TGTGCCACCAGCAGGGGCCTTATTGCAACTAATGAAAAACTGTTTTTT.

V and J are TRBV11-2 and TRBJ2-5; D unresolved. V was pared by 1 base and J by 5 bases, with 11 bases between. The CDR3 has 14 residues. Germline lookup yields CDR1 SGHAT and CDR2 FQNNGV. The CDR3 here is CASSLGTQRETQYF. Written as DNA, the CDR3 is TGTGCCAGCAGCTTAGGGACCCAAAGGGAGACCCAGTACTTC. Complete variable domain (other parts from reference TRBV11-2 and TRBJ2-5): EAGVAQSPRYKIIEKRQSVAFWCNPISGHATLYWYQQILGQGPKLLIQFQNNGVVDDSQLPKDRFSAERLKGVDSTLKIQPAKLEDSAVYLCASSLGTQRETQYFGPGTRLLVL.

This sequence joins TRBV2 and TRBJ1-6; D gene uncertain. CDR3 length: 13 amino acids. Germline V CDR1 and CDR2: SNHLY, FYNNEI. Trimming pared 7 bases from V and 7 bases from J, leaving 11 bases between. CDR3 protein: CASTGRINSPLHF. CDR3 in DNA: TGTGCCAGCACCGGACGGATCAATTCACCCCTCCACTTT.

In regard to this clone: Its ends do not fully match the called genes, so a read error is possible. Other nucleotide sequences from this sample produce the same CDR3. The rearrangement links TRBV5-4 to TRBJ2-2; D is possibly TRBD1 (7 bases). Germline V gene lookup returns CDR1 SGHNT and CDR2 YYREEE (reference sequence). This CDR3 region has 17 residues. CDR3 coding DNA: TGTGCCAGCAGCATCTCGCCGCGGGACAGAGCCACCGGAGAGCTGTTTTTT. Encoded protein: CASSISPRDRATGELFF.

Written as DNA, the CDR3 is TGTGCCAGCAGCCAAGACGTGGCAGGGGCTAATGAAAAACTGTTTTTT. Translated: CASSQDVAGANEKLFF. V gene TRBV3-1 (or the pseudogene TRBV3-2) combines with J gene TRBJ1-4; maybe TRBD1 (6 bases). Deletions cut 0 bases from V and 3 bases from J, with 11 bases between. CDR3 size: 16 residues. Germline CDR1 LGHDT, CDR2 YNNKEL (reference sequence).

The chain couples TRBV6-1 to TRBJ2-1, with D hard to call. The CDR3 is 16 residues long. Germline V lookup: CDR1 MNHNS, CDR2 SASEGT. Trimming took off 1 base at V and 4 bases at J, with 14 bases between the two ends. This CDR3 is CASSEVWYSGYNEQFF. Written as DNA, the CDR3 is TGTGCCAGCAGTGAAGTTTGGTACTCCGGGTACAATGAGCAGTTCTTC.

The DNA for the CDR3 is TGTGCCAGCAGCTGGACAGTAGAGGCCGGGGAGCTGTTTTTT. Protein product: CASSWTVEAGELFF. This rearrangement joins TRBV5-6 to TRBJ2-2, with a tentative D call TRBD1 (6 bases). The CDR3 consists of 14 residues. Germline V gene lookup returns CDR1 SGHDT and CDR2 YYEEEE. Trimming shortened V by 3 bases and J by 6 bases, and 12 bases separated the two germline ends.

This rearrangement joins TRBV12-3 or TRBV12-4 to TRBJ1-2; D unclear. There are 12 residues in the CDR3. The ends were cut back, 5 bases at V and 4 bases at J, with 8 bases in the middle. CDR3 residues: CASSPTIYGYTF. The CDR3 DNA reads TGTGCCAGCAGTCCCACAATCTATGGCTACACCTTC.

The CDR3 is CASSLYSTPNTHGYTF. The CDR3 DNA follows: TGTGCCAGCAGCCTATATTCGACGCCAAATACCCATGGCTACACCTTC. The chain couples TRBV3-1 (or the pseudogene TRBV3-2) to TRBJ1-2; D not resolved. V gave up 4 bases and J gave up 6 bases, with 21 bases separating them. The CDR3 consists of 16 residues. Germline loops: CDR1 LGHDT, CDR2 YNNKEL (reference sequence).

The V and J genes are TRBV2 and TRBJ2-5; TRBD1 matches at 9 bases. The CDR3 extends over 13 amino acids. V lost 6 bases, J lost 5 bases, and 4 bases stayed unmatched. Germline V CDR1 and CDR2: SNHLY, FYNNEI. CDR3 loop: CASRTGGEETQYF. The CDR3 DNA reads TGTGCCAGCAGGACAGGGGGAGAGGAGACCCAGTACTTC.